The clone carrying this T cell receptor beta chain was detected a few times. Its antigen is undetermined. The data belong to a study of spatial heterogeneity in lung cancer. Study results and limitations: Ubiquitous expanded tumor TCRs were observed in blood more at resection than follow-up.

Time point here: blood at routine non-recurrence follow-up after resection. TCRdb itself ran the 5' RACE reads through MiXCR, one entry per CDR3 protein. The table records around 45,000 distinct CDR3 sequences, more than 20% of them present only once. Sequences were derived from PBMCs, sampled at follow-up. The TCR originated in a female donor with early-stage non-small cell lung cancer.

The CDR3 nucleotides read TGCGCCAGCAGCCACTCTGGAGCGGGGGGGCGAGAGACCCAGTACTTC. This gives the protein CASSHSGAGGRETQYF. The rearrangement joins TRBV4-1 to TRBJ2-5; TRBD2 aligns across 10 bases. The CDR3 covers 16 residues. The V and J ends lost 3 bases and 4 bases, in that order; junction bases with no gene match: 8. In germline, CDR1 is MGHRA, CDR2 YSYEKL.